This entry lists 17 T cell receptor beta chains sequenced from one sample in a study of blood T cell repertoires in COVID-19. Produced via immunoSEQ multiplex PCR; TCRdb's table is partial and in-frame only. The sample holds about 200,000 clones, 70% to 90% seen once. The sample taken for sequencing was peripheral blood. These receptors were collected from a woman aged 45-59 years with acute or convalescent COVID-19.

The V call is TRBV9, the J call TRBJ2-7; D is perhaps TRBD2 (6 bases). Germline CDR1 is SGDLS and CDR2 is YYNGEE. V was clipped by 5 bases and J by 5 bases, with 20 bases between them. The CDR3 runs 15 residues. The chain's CDR3 is CASRTWRDLGDEQYF. DNA for the CDR3: TGTGCCAGCAGGACGTGGAGGGATCTAGGGGACGAGCAGTACTTC. Together with reference TRBV9 and TRBJ2-7, the CDR3 gives the full variable domain: DSGVTQTPKHLITATGQRVTLRCSPRSGDLSVYWYQQSLDQGLQFLIQYYNGEERAKGNILERFSAQQFPDLHSELNLSSLELGDSALYFCASRTWRDLGDEQYFGPGTRLTVT.

The chain links TRBV11-2 to TRBJ1-2, with a weak D call TRBD1 (5 bases). Germline values: CDR1 SGHAT, CDR2 FQNNGV. Trimming removed 1 base at V and 6 bases at J, with 9 bases between. CDR3 length: 13 amino acids. The CDR3 DNA reads as TGTGCCAGCAGCTTAGTGGGGCCAGATGGCTACACCTTC. Residues: CASSLVGPDGYTF.

CDR3 loop: CASTPRGLAGEDEQFF. The CDR3 nucleotides read TGTGCCAGCACCCCAAGGGGACTAGCGGGAGAAGATGAGCAGTTCTTC. The gene calls are TRBV11-2 and TRBJ2-1, with 14 bases identical to TRBD2. The CDR3 is 16 amino acids. CDR1 and CDR2 (germline): SGHAT, FQNNGV. V was pared by 7 bases and J by 8 bases, with 10 bases of the junction left unmatched.

This sequence joins TRBV19 and TRBJ1-1; 8 nucleotides align to TRBD1. CDR3 length equals 13 residues. Looked up from germline, CDR1 is LNHDA and CDR2 is SQIVND (reference sequence). V lost 6 bases, J lost 7 bases, and 7 bases stayed unmatched. The CDR3 DNA reads as TGTGCCAGTAGCACGACAGGGGAGAGTGAAGCTTTCTTT. Its translation: CASSTTGESEAFF.

This clone was recorded a few times. The V and J genes are TRBV5-5 and TRBJ2-3; D remains unclear. Germline loops: CDR1 SGHKS, CDR2 YYEKEE (reference sequence). There are 13 residues in the CDR3. V lost 2 bases to trimming and J lost 0 bases, with 4 bases between them. The CDR3 DNA is TGTGCCAGCAGCTTATCGAGCACAGATACGCAGTATTTT. Amino acid sequence: CASSLSSTDTQYF.

The DNA for the CDR3 is TGTGCCAGCAGCTTGCCTAGCGAGACCTACAATGAGCAGTTCTTC. Amino acids: CASSLPSETYNEQFF. The rearrangement joins TRBV7-8 to TRBJ2-1; a possible D gene is TRBD2 (6 bases). CDR1 is SGHVS, CDR2 FQNEAQ, per germline. CDR3 size: 15 residues. V was clipped by 3 bases and J by 2 bases, with 11 bases between them. Together with reference TRBV7-8 and TRBJ2-1, the CDR3 gives the full variable domain: GAGVSQSPRYKVAKRGQDVALRCDPISGHVSLFWYQQALGQGPEFLTYFQNEAQLDKSGLPSDRFFAERPEGSVSTLKIQRTQQEDSAVYLCASSLPSETYNEQFFGPGTRLTVL.

The chain joins TRBV6-5 to TRBJ2-2; D unclear. V lost 4 bases, J lost 6 bases, and 9 bases lay in between. The CDR3 is made up of 13 amino acids. Germline-derived CDR1 and CDR2 are MNHEY and SVGAGI. The CDR3 coding sequence is TGTGCCAGCAGTTCCTTATCCCCCGGGGAGCTGTTTTTT. Its protein product is CASSSLSPGELFF.

The CDR3 DNA is TGTGCCAGCAGCCTAACTAGCGGGGGTTACAATGAGCAGTTCTTC. Its protein product is CASSLTSGGYNEQFF. The rearrangement joins TRBV6-2 or TRBV6-3 to TRBJ2-1, with 11 bases identical to TRBD2. There are 15 residues in the CDR3. CDR1 and CDR2 from the germline V gene are MNHEY and SVGEGT. The V and J ends lost 6 bases and 4 bases, in that order; junction bases with no gene match: 5.

The gene calls are TRBV19 and TRBJ1-5; 7 nucleotides align to TRBD1. The V gene's germline CDR1 is LNHDA and CDR2 SQIVND (reference sequence). Losses at the gene ends were 5 bases for V and 6 bases for J; bases not matched to a gene: 13. The CDR3 totals 16 residues. The CDR3 DNA follows: TGTGCCAGTAGTCCCGAGGGACAGTCAGGGGGTCAGCCCCAGCATTTT. This gives the protein CASSPEGQSGGQPQHF.

The rearrangement uses TRBV27 and TRBJ1-1, with D possibly matching TRBD1 (5 bases). Germline-derived CDR1 and CDR2 are MNHEY and SMNVEV (reference sequence). V lost 8 bases and J 2 bases, leaving 15 bases between the germline ends. CDR3 length: 14 amino acids. DNA of the CDR3: TGTGCCAGCCCACTTAAGGGGATTAACACTGAAGCTTTCTTT. It encodes CASPLKGINTEAFF.

The chain carries TRBV18 and TRBJ1-1, with D perhaps TRBD1 (6 bases). Trimming removed 0 bases at V and 4 bases at J, with 15 bases between. Germline CDR1 is KGHSH and CDR2 is LQKENI. The CDR3 length is 16 residues. The CDR3 here is CASSPPSRTVVTEAFF. The CDR3 DNA reads TGTGCCAGCTCACCACCTTCGCGGACAGTAGTCACTGAAGCTTTCTTT.

This clone was seen only once. The chain has TRBV6-2 or TRBV6-3 and TRBJ2-3; the D is unclear. V lost 2 bases, J lost 2 bases, and 8 bases lay in between. Germline-derived CDR1 and CDR2 are MNHEY and SVGEGT. The CDR3 sequence is 14 residues long. CDR3 nucleotide sequence: TGTGCCAGCAGTTACAGCTATTTCACAGATACGCAGTATTTT. Protein product: CASSYSYFTDTQYF.

The chain couples TRBV6-5 to TRBJ1-2; D is possibly TRBD1 (6 bases). Germline CDR1 is MNHEY and CDR2 is SVGAGI. The CDR3 covers 13 residues. V was cut by 4 bases and J by 5 bases, with 11 bases left in between. The CDR3 coding sequence is TGTGCCAGCAGTTTAGACAGGAGATATGGCTACACCTTC. This encodes CASSLDRRYGYTF.

The chain joins TRBV6-2 or TRBV6-3 to TRBJ2-7, with 8 bases aligning to TRBD2. V was pared by 6 bases and J by 3 bases, with 10 bases of the junction left unmatched. This CDR3 comprises 15 residues. Germline V gene sequence: CDR1 MNHEY, CDR2 SVGEGT. The CDR3 sequence is CASSPIDSGDYEQYF. The CDR3 region has the DNA TGTGCCAGCAGCCCCATTGATAGCGGGGACTACGAGCAGTACTTC.

The chain links TRBV7-8 to TRBJ2-7, with TRBD1 matching over 11 bases. V lost 1 base to trimming and J lost 6 bases; unmatched junction nucleotides: 5. The CDR3 length is 15 residues. Germline CDR1 reads SGHVS; CDR2 reads FQNEAQ. In DNA, the CDR3 is TGTGCCAGCAGCTTAGGAGTCGGGACAGGGGGCGAGCAGTACTTC. Translated: CASSLGVGTGGEQYF.

The chain uses TRBV29-1 and TRBJ1-2, with a possible D match to TRBD1 (5 bases). The CDR3 is made up of 12 amino acids. Germline V lookup: CDR1 SQVTM, CDR2 ANQGSEA. V gave up 5 bases and J gave up 3 bases, with 10 bases separating them. This CDR3 reads CSVRGYDYGYTF. The DNA of the CDR3 is TGCAGCGTTCGGGGGTACGACTATGGCTACACCTTC.

This chain uses TRBV6-1 with TRBJ2-7; 9 bases are shared with TRBD2. Losses at the gene ends were 3 bases for V and 1 base for J; bases not matched to a gene: 10. The germline CDR1 and CDR2 sequences are MNHNS and SASEGT. The CDR3 is 17 residues long. The chain's CDR3 is CASSDPLLSGGSYEQYF. The DNA of the CDR3 is TGTGCCAGCAGTGACCCCCTACTTAGCGGGGGATCCTACGAGCAGTACTTC.